This TCR beta chain is from a study of beta chain features in type 1 diabetes. Study observations and caveats: Across patients, naive, central memory and Treg TCRB repertoires exhibited apparently greater similarity than was observed across healthy donors. VDJ junctions sequenced from type 1 diabetes patients showed fewer insertions and more deletions.

Stem cell-like memory, regulatory, central memory and naive CD4+ cells were sorted via CD45RO/CCR7/CD25/CD127/CD95/CD27. Isolated RNA was reverse transcribed in full, so expressed TCRB transcripts were sequenced. Produced via immunoSEQ multiplex PCR; TCRdb's table is partial and in-frame only. The table includes about 930,000 clones, under 20% detected once. From germline, CDR1 is MNHNY and CDR2 SVGAGI (reference sequence). The CDR3 consists of 15 residues. Losses at the gene ends were 5 bases for V and 7 bases for J; bases not matched to a gene: 8. A word on this clone: Its antigen is undetermined.

The J gene is TRBJ1-5, the V gene TRBV6-6, with 10 nucleotides matching TRBD1. Sequenced sample: naive CD4+ T cells from blood. The clonotype was recovered from a woman under 30 in good health. In DNA, the CDR3 is TGTGCCAGCAGTGACGGACAGGGGGATTGGCAGCCCCAGCATTTT. Protein sequence: CASSDGQGDWQPQHF.